This T cell receptor (beta chain) was identified during a study of a mutant IDH1 vaccine in newly diagnosed glioma. Study conclusions and caveats: There seemed to be no relation between pseudoprogression and changes in top peripheral T cell clonotypes. Vaccine-induced immune responses were detected in about 95% of patients.

Using immunoSEQ multiplex PCR, the repertoire was profiled, and TCRdb retains in-frame clones only, with some absent. The sample holds around 56,000 clones, less than 85% seen once. The V segment lost 4 bases and the J segment 1 base; nucleotides outside the gene matches: 6. The CDR3 runs to 15 residues. Germline-derived CDR1 and CDR2 are SGHNT and YYREEE (reference sequence). On this clone: The antigen is undetermined.

Time point meaning: week 5, during vaccination. Every vaccine dose comprised 300 ug of mutant IDH1 20-mer peptide plus topical imiquimod. This specimen was PBMCs, taken from a glioma patient whose treatment included an IDH1 peptide vaccine. The clonotype comes from a young woman with glioma. Some clones in this sample may be carry-over from other donors' samples. V usage is TRBV5-4 and J usage is TRBJ2-5; 8 positions agree with TRBD2. The chain's CDR3 is CASSLSGALQETQYF. CDR3 coding DNA: TGTGCCAGCAGCCTTAGCGGGGCTCTCCAAGAGACCCAGTACTTC.